This T cell receptor (beta chain) was identified in a study of blood T cell repertoires in COVID-19. J was trimmed by 5 bases and V by 6 bases; bases with no gene match: 13. This CDR3 comprises 15 residues. Germline CDR1 and CDR2: MRHNA and SNTAGT. Per the study methods: Amplification of reference gene primers was used by the study to estimate nucleated cell counts. Some clones are missing from TCRdb's copy, which holds only in-frame ones; the method was immunoSEQ multiplex PCR. V, J and clone size are taken as reported in that table, and D and trimming were inferred from the DNA itself. The data hold 95,000 to 150,000 clones, with about 80% observed a single time.

The sequence was obtained from a man aged 60 to 75 with active or convalescent COVID-19. This chain uses TRBV6-4 with TRBJ2-7; 7 nucleotides line up with TRBD1. The specimen was peripheral blood. DNA of the CDR3: TGTGCCAGCAGCCTGACAGGGAGTTTTGGCGACGAGCAGTACTTC. Translation gives CASSLTGSFGDEQYF.